The TCR beta chain described here comes from a study of T cells of healthy individuals. TCRdb ran MiXCR on the 5' RACE reads and lists one entry per CDR3 protein. The table has nearly 100,000 distinct CDR3 sequences, 15% to 20% seen once. The CDR3 has 15 amino acids. The germline V and J ends were trimmed by 1 base and 4 bases, with 11 bases remaining between them. CDR1 and CDR2 (germline): SGHTA, FQGNSA. The gene calls are TRBV7-2 and TRBJ1-3, with D unresolved. The sequence was obtained from a human donor in good health. The CDR3 sequence is CASSLVAGKGNTIYF. The CDR3 DNA reads as TGTGCCAGCAGCTTAGTTGCGGGGAAGGGAAACACCATATATTTT.